The rows below give T cell receptor beta chains drawn from one sample of a study of blood T cell repertoires in COVID-19. Sequencing used immunoSEQ multiplex PCR; TCRdb keeps in-frame clones, though not all of them. Among tens of thousands of clones listed, roughly 90% were seen once. The sample was peripheral blood. These receptors were collected from a man between 45 and 60 years old with COVID-19, enrolled during active disease. Both conserved end residues are part of each CDR3. A D gene is named only where the DNA matches it firmly. Only part of the rows carry a size: once, few, many, or a class if the clone is expanded.

V gene,D gene,clone size,J gene,CDR3 DNA,CDR3 protein
TRBV30,-,once,TRBJ1-4,TGTGCCTGGAGTGTACGGAGGATATCGTCGAATGAAAAACTGTTTTTT,CAWSVRRISSNEKLFF
TRBV5-1,-,-,TRBJ2-7,TGCGCCAGCAGCCTTGGACAAACCGAGCAGTACTTC,CASSLGQTEQYF
TRBV15,TRBD2,-,TRBJ2-1,TGTGCCACCAGAATAAGCTACCCGGGACTAGCGGGGGGACCCAATGAGCAGTTCTTC,CATRISYPGLAGGPNEQFF
TRBV19,-,-,TRBJ1-5,TGTGCCAGTAGTATCGTGGGGCTGATTGAACAGCCCCAGCATTTT,CASSIVGLIEQPQHF
TRBV5-5,-,-,TRBJ2-5,TGTGCCAGCAGCTTGTCGGGAACTATTCGGCAAGAGACCCAGTACTTC,CASSLSGTIRQETQYF
TRBV5-1,TRBD1,-,TRBJ1-2,TGCGCCAGCAGCTTTCAGGGGGATGGCTACACCTTC,CASSFQGDGYTF
TRBV19,-,-,TRBJ1-5,TGTGCCAGTAGTACCAAGATAGGGGGTTATAGCAATCAGCCCCAGCATTTT,CASSTKIGGYSNQPQHF
TRBV28,-,few,TRBJ1-2,TGTGCCAGCAGTTTTCTCTCCGGCTACACCTTC,CASSFLSGYTF
TRBV7-9,-,once,TRBJ1-2,TGTGCCAGCAGCTCGACAGAAAACTATGGCTACACCTTC,CASSSTENYGYTF
TRBV7-8,-,-,TRBJ1-3,TGTGCCAGCAGCTTAGACAGGGTCGGAAACACCATATATTTT,CASSLDRVGNTIYF
TRBV18,TRBD1,-,TRBJ1-3,TGTGCCAGCATCACCGGACAGGGAGGTGGAAACACCATATATTTT,CASITGQGGGNTIYF
TRBV5-6,TRBD1,-,TRBJ1-1,TGTGCCAGCAGCTTGAAGGGACAGGGGGCTACGCTGAACACTGAAGCTTTCTTT,CASSLKGQGATLNTEAFF
TRBV15,-,-,TRBJ2-3,TGTGCCACCAGCAGAGGGAGGAGCCCCACAGATACGCAGTATTTT,CATSRGRSPTDTQYF
TRBV9,TRBD1,-,TRBJ1-1,TGTGCCAGCAGCACAAGACAGGGAGGCGGTACTGAAGCTTTCTTT,CASSTRQGGGTEAFF
TRBV19,TRBD1,once,TRBJ1-5,TGTGCCAGTAGTGAACCGGGACAGGGCAATCAGCCCCAGCATTTT,CASSEPGQGNQPQHF
TRBV7-9,-,few,TRBJ1-1,TGTGCCAGCAGCTTAGACGGGGTGGCCCCGGGGAACACTGAAGCTTTCTTT,CASSLDGVAPGNTEAFF
TRBV6-5,TRBD1,-,TRBJ2-7,TGTGCCAGCAGTTACTCGATGCAGGGGGCTTCCGAGCAGTACTTC,CASSYSMQGASEQYF
TRBV18,TRBD1,-,TRBJ1-6,TGTGCCAGCTCACCACCGGGCCAGGGGGGCTCCTCACCCCTCCACTTT,CASSPPGQGGSSPLHF
TRBV11-2,TRBD1,-,TRBJ1-6,TGTGCCAGCAGCTTAGGGACAGGGAGGGATTCACCCCTCCACTTT,CASSLGTGRDSPLHF
TRBV7-8,TRBD2,-,TRBJ2-1,TGTGCCAGCAGCCCAGCGCGGGGGGCCGGGAACAATGAGCAGTTCTTC,CASSPARGAGNNEQFF
TRBV7-6,-,-,TRBJ1-5,TGTGCCAGCAGCCTAGAGGGGGGCAATCAGCCCCAGCATTTT,CASSLEGGNQPQHF
TRBV28,TRBD1,-,TRBJ1-5,TGTGCCAGCAGTCTTTACAGGGGCGATTATAGCAATCAGCCCCAGCATTTT,CASSLYRGDYSNQPQHF
TRBV15,TRBD1,-,TRBJ1-2,TGTGCCACCAGCAGAGATCACACCGAACAGGGGACGAGGGGCTACACCTTC,CATSRDHTEQGTRGYTF
TRBV30,-,-,TRBJ2-7,TGTGCCTGGAGTAGGACTGCCCACTCCTACGAGCAGTACTTC,CAWSRTAHSYEQYF
TRBV19,TRBD1,-,TRBJ1-5,TGTGCCAGTAGTGGGACAGGGGGCGGACAGCCCCAGCATTTT,CASSGTGGGQPQHF
TRBV5-4,-,-,TRBJ2-7,TGTGCCAGCAGCCCTTGGGACAACTCCTACGAGCAGTACTTC,CASSPWDNSYEQYF
TRBV18,-,-,TRBJ2-7,TGTGCCAGCTCACCAGGAAGGGGTTCGTACGAGCAGTACTTC,CASSPGRGSYEQYF
TRBV30,-,-,TRBJ1-1,TGTGCCTGGAGCCGGGCTGAAGCTTTCTTT,CAWSRAEAFF
TRBV5-1,-,-,TRBJ1-3,TGCGCCAGCAGCTTGGATTCAGGGGTCGGAAACACCATATATTTT,CASSLDSGVGNTIYF
TRBV30,TRBD1,-,TRBJ1-1,TGTGCCTGGACCACAGGGGGCCCTGAAGCTTTCTTT,CAWTTGGPEAFF
TRBV3-1/TRBV3-2,TRBD1,-,TRBJ1-2,TGTGCCAGCAGCCAAAAGTATTGGACAGGGGGCTCCTATGGCTACACCTTC,CASSQKYWTGGSYGYTF
TRBV18,TRBD2,-,TRBJ2-2,TGTGCCAGCTCACCGCAGGGACTACCCACCGGGGAGCTGTTTTTT,CASSPQGLPTGELFF
TRBV9,-,-,TRBJ2-1,TGTGCCAGCAGTACGGGGGGCAGCTCCTACAATGAGCAGTTCTTC,CASSTGGSSYNEQFF
TRBV9,TRBD1,-,TRBJ1-2,TGTGCCAGCAGCGTGGGGACAGCCTATGGCTACACCTTC,CASSVGTAYGYTF
TRBV3-1/TRBV3-2,TRBD2,-,TRBJ2-5,TGTGCCAGCAGCCAAGGTCTTAGCGGGGGAAAAGAGACCCAGTACTTC,CASSQGLSGGKETQYF
TRBV3-1/TRBV3-2,-,-,TRBJ1-2,TGTGCCAGCAGCCAAATGACAGTTAACTATGGCTACACCTTC,CASSQMTVNYGYTF
TRBV4-2,-,-,TRBJ1-3,TGTGCCAGCAGCCAAGTTGACAGAGGAAACACCATATATTTT,CASSQVDRGNTIYF
TRBV3-1/TRBV3-2,TRBD1,-,TRBJ1-6,TGTGCCAGCAGCCATCTATCCGGGACAGTCAATTCACCCCTCCACTTT,CASSHLSGTVNSPLHF
TRBV5-1,-,once,TRBJ1-6,TGCGCCAGCAGCTTGCAAGGGGCACACTATAATTCACCCCTCCACTTT,CASSLQGAHYNSPLHF
TRBV12-3/TRBV12-4,-,-,TRBJ2-7,TGTGCCAGCAGTGCAGGTACCTCCTACGAGCAGTACTTC,CASSAGTSYEQYF
TRBV6-4,-,-,TRBJ1-5,TGTGCCAGCAGTGAATCGCCAACAGAGCAGCCCCAGCATTTT,CASSESPTEQPQHF
TRBV6-5,-,once,TRBJ2-1,TGTGCCACCCATATAGCACCCCCGGGTGAGCAGTTCTTC,CATHIAPPGEQFF
TRBV11-2,TRBD1,-,TRBJ2-5,TGTGCCAGCAGCCTAGAGGGCAGGGGGCGAGAGACCCAGTACTTC,CASSLEGRGRETQYF
TRBV30,-,-,TRBJ1-5,TGTGCCTGGAGTGGAATGACAGGATCAACTAGCAATCAGCCCCAGCATTTT,CAWSGMTGSTSNQPQHF
TRBV18,-,-,TRBJ1-5,TGTGCCAGCTCACCAGGAGGAACAGGGATCAATCAGCCCCAGCATTTT,CASSPGGTGINQPQHF
TRBV18,-,-,TRBJ2-5,TGTGCCAGCTCACCGCAAGGGACTCAAGAGACCCAGTACTTC,CASSPQGTQETQYF
TRBV18,-,-,TRBJ1-1,TGTGCCAGCTCAATGACAGATTCCACTGAAGCTTTCTTT,CASSMTDSTEAFF
TRBV28,-,-,TRBJ1-5,TGTGCCAGCAGCTGGACATTTAATCAGCCCCAGCATTTT,CASSWTFNQPQHF
TRBV10-1,-,-,TRBJ1-2,TGCGCCAGCAGTGAGTCTCCGTACTATGGCTACACCTTC,CASSESPYYGYTF
TRBV4-3,-,-,TRBJ1-1,TGCGCCAGCAGCCAAGAGGGAGTCACTGAAGCTTTCTTT,CASSQEGVTEAFF
TRBV6-5,-,once,TRBJ1-6,TGTGCCAGCAGTTACGCCAGGGTTAACGATTCACCCCTCCACTTT,CASSYARVNDSPLHF
TRBV4-1,TRBD1,once,TRBJ2-1,TGCGCCAGCAGCCAAGTGGCACAGGGGGCTAGGGAGCAGTTCTTC,CASSQVAQGAREQFF
TRBV5-6,TRBD2,once,TRBJ2-3,TGTGCCAGCAGCTTCGGGACTAGCGGGGGCCGGGGCACAGATACGCAGTATTTT,CASSFGTSGGRGTDTQYF
TRBV6-5,TRBD1,-,TRBJ2-2,TGTGCCAGCAGACGGACAGGGGTTACCGGGGAGCTGTTTTTT,CASRRTGVTGELFF
TRBV7-2,-,-,TRBJ1-1,TGTGCCAGCAGCTTAGCAGGGGAAACTGAAGCTTTCTTT,CASSLAGETEAFF
TRBV12-3/TRBV12-4,TRBD1,-,TRBJ1-1,TGTGCCAGCAGACCCACAGGGGGCGAAGCTTTCTTT,CASRPTGGEAFF
TRBV10-3,TRBD1,-,TRBJ1-4,TGTGCCATCAAACCCGGACAGGGGAATGAAAAACTGTTTTTT,CAIKPGQGNEKLFF